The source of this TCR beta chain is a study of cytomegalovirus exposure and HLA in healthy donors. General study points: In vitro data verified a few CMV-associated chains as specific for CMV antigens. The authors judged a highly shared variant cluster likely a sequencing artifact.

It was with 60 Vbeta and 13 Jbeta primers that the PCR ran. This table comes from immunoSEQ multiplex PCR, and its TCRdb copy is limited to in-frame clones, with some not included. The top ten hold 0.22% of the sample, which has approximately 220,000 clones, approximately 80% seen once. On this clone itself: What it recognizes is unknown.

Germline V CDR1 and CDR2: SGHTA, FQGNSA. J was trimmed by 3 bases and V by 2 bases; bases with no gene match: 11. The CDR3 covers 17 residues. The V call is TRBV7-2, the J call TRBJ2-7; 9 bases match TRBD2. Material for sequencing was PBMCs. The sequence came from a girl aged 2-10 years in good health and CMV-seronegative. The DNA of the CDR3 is TGTGCCAGCAGCTTAAAAAGAGGTAGCGGGAGTAGCTACGAGCAGTACTTC. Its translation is CASSLKRGSGSSYEQYF.